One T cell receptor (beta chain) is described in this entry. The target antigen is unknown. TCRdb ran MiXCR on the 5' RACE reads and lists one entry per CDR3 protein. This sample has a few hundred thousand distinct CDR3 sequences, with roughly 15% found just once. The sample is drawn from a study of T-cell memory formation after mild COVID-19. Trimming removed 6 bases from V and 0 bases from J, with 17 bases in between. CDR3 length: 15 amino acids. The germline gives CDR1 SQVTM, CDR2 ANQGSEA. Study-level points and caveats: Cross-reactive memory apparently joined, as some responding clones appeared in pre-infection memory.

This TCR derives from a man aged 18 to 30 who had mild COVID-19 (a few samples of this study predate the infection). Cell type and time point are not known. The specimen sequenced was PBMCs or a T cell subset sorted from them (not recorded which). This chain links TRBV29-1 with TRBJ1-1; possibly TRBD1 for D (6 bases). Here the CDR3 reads CSVLGQSVLNTEAFF. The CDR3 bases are TGCAGCGTCCTTGGACAGTCGGTTTTGAACACTGAAGCTTTCTTT.